This note documents a single TCR beta chain sequence. The CDR3 length is 13 residues. Germline V gives CDR1 MDHEN, CDR2 SYDVKM. V lost 5 bases to trimming and J lost 10 bases, with 17 bases between them. The data were taken from a study of blood T cell repertoires in COVID-19. Data came from immunoSEQ multiplex PCR; TCRdb stores just in-frame clones and leaves some out. In the table there are approximately 120,000 clones, 75% to 85% of which are singletons. The sequenced material came from peripheral blood. The TCR comes from a woman of 80 years or more with active or convalescent COVID-19. This chain links TRBV28 with TRBJ1-1; D might be TRBD1 (5 bases). The CDR3 here is CASSPWTTSRAFF. Written as DNA, the CDR3 is TGTGCCAGCAGTCCCTGGACAACGTCCCGAGCTTTCTTT.